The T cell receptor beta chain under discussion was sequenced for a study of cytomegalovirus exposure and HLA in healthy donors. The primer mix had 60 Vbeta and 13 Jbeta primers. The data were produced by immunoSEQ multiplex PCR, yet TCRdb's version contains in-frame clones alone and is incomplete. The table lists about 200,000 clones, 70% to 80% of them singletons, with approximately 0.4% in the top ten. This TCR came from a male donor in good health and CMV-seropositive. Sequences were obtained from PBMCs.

The CDR3 spells CASSFSGGYQETQYF. The CDR3 nucleotides are TGCGCCAGCAGCTTTAGCGGGGGATACCAAGAGACCCAGTACTTC. This chain uses TRBV5-1 with TRBJ2-5; TRBD2 matches at 9 bases. The junction had 2 bases not matched to a gene; V was cut back by 2 bases and J by 0 bases. The CDR3 contains 15 residues. Germline CDR1 SGHRS, CDR2 YFSETQ.